One sample yielded the 26 T cell receptor beta chains listed below, sequenced in a study of regulatory T cells in long-lasting Graves disease. The time point: newly diagnosed GD, antithyroid drugs for less than 3 months. TCR sequences were obtained from RNA taken from PBMCs. According to the study, TCR beta libraries were built with iRepertoire HTBI primers and CDR3-region Arm-PCR. TCRdb itself ran the multiplex PCR reads through MiXCR, one entry per CDR3 protein. The data show 400,000 to 650,000 distinct CDR3 sequences, with 15% to 20% seen just once and just under 25% held by the top ten. The same sample was also studied in work on T cells in Graves' hyperthyroidism and ophthalmopathy.

The specimen was peripheral blood mononuclear cells (PBMCs), collected at new diagnosis, from a patient treated with antithyroid drugs. All receptors come from a woman aged 35-65 years with Graves disease.

This clonotype has more than one count but fewer than ten. This sequence joins TRBV12-3 or TRBV12-4 and TRBJ2-7; TRBD1 matches 8 bases. This CDR3 region has 16 residues. V lost 5 bases and J lost 3; bases outside the gene matches: 12. DNA of the CDR3: TGTGCCAGCAGTCCCCCAGGGGGCGCGGTGGTCTACGAGCAGTACTTC. Its protein is CASSPPGGAVVYEQYF.

This clonotype has ten or more counts. The chain joins TRBV30 to TRBJ1-1; no clear D gene. The CDR3 has 14 amino acids. CDR1 GTSNPN and CDR2 SVGIG come from the germline V gene (reference sequence). V lost 0 bases, J lost 1 base, and 9 bases lay in between. In nucleotides, the CDR3 is TGTGCCTGGAGTGTCCAGACAACGAACACTGAAGCTTTCTTT. The encoded protein is CAWSVQTTNTEAFF.

This clonotype was seen repeatedly, ten times or more. The chain has TRBV27 and TRBJ1-1; a weak D match, TRBD1 (5 bases). Germline CDR1 reads MNHEY; CDR2 reads SMNVEV (reference sequence). V was shortened by 3 bases and J by 7 bases, with 12 bases between the two germline ends. This CDR3 contains 13 residues. The CDR3 loop is CASSLRGAGEAFF. CDR3 DNA: TGTGCCAGCAGTTTGAGAGGGGCCGGTGAAGCTTTCTTT.

The CDR3 DNA reads as TGTGCCAGCTCCGAGAATGTCGGGGAGCTGTTTTTT. This translates into CASSENVGELFF. The chain uses TRBV25-1 and TRBJ2-2, with no clear D. Germline CDR1 MGHDK, CDR2 SYGVNS. This CDR3 contains 12 residues. V lost 8 bases and J 7 bases, leaving 11 bases between the germline ends.

As to this clonotype: A far larger clone is one nucleotide away, so this likely arose from a read error. It is likely a read error, because the conserved phenylalanine at the end of the CDR3 is missing. The chain joins TRBV6-5 to TRBJ1-1; D may be TRBD1 (5 bases). This CDR3 comprises 14 residues. V lost 2 bases and J 7 bases, leaving 14 bases between the germline ends. Germline V gene sequence: CDR1 MNHEY, CDR2 SVGAGI. The DNA for the CDR3 is TGTGCCAGCAGTTACGCTAGGGACGGAAGTGAAGCTTTCTCT. Its translation is CASSYARDGSEAFS.

Only one count was recorded for this clonotype. This rearrangement joins TRBV20-1 to TRBJ2-5; unclear D gene. The length of the CDR3 is 13 residues. Trimming took 1 base from V and 3 from J, leaving 9 bases between them. CDR1 DFQATT and CDR2 SNEGSKA come from the germline V gene (reference sequence). CDR3 residues: CSARVGREETQYF. CDR3 nucleotide sequence: TGCAGTGCTAGAGTAGGGCGAGAAGAGACCCAGTACTTC.

This clonotype was recorded only once. It is likely a read error: a sequence one base away is far more abundant. The V gene is TRBV11-2, the J gene TRBJ2-3; 11 positions match TRBD2. CDR1 SGHAT and CDR2 FQNNGV come from the germline V gene. The junction had 3 bases not matched to a gene; V was cut back by 5 bases and J by 2 bases. The CDR3 has 15 amino acids. The CDR3 loop reads CASSLSGGDTDTQYF. Here the CDR3 DNA reads TGTGCCAGCAGCCTTAGCGGGGGGGACACAGATACGCAGTATTTT.

At least ten counts were recorded for this clonotype. The rearrangement links TRBV3-1 to TRBJ1-5; D remains unclear. Between the trimmed V and J ends, which lost 0 bases and 6 bases, there was a span of 6 bases. This CDR3 has 13 residues. Germline CDR1 reads LGHDT; CDR2 reads YNNKEL (reference sequence). CDR3 sequence reads: CASSQDIGQPQHF. CDR3 coding DNA: TGTGCCAGCAGCCAAGATATCGGTCAGCCCCAGCATTTT.

The chain carries TRBV7-9 and TRBJ2-7, with 8 positions matching TRBD1. This CDR3 has 17 amino acids. Trimming cost V 6 bases and J 2 bases; bases outside gene matches: 15. CDR1 is SEHNR and CDR2 is FQNEAQ in the germline V gene (reference sequence). This chain's CDR3 is CASSSTRDRSFTYEQYF. The CDR3 bases are TGTGCCAGCAGTAGCACCCGGGACAGGAGCTTTACCTACGAGCAGTACTTC.

The CDR3 sequence: CASSAGQNYNEQFF. In nucleotides, the CDR3 is TGCGCCAGCAGCGCGGGACAGAATTACAATGAGCAGTTCTTC. The chain is built from TRBV5-1 and TRBJ2-1, with D perhaps TRBD1 (7 bases). The CDR3 runs to 14 residues. V lost 4 bases, J lost 4 bases, and 12 bases lay in between. The germline CDR1 and CDR2 sequences are SGHRS and YFSETQ.

This clonotype was seen repeatedly, ten times or more. The chain is built from TRBV11-2 and TRBJ1-2; D not resolved. Looked up from germline, CDR1 is SGHAT and CDR2 is FQNNGV. V was cut by 0 bases and J by 0 bases, with 8 bases left in between. CDR3 size: 15 residues. The CDR3 nucleotides are TGTGCCAGCAGCTTAGATGAGGCAGCTAACTATGGCTACACCTTC. This gives the protein CASSLDEAANYGYTF.

The chain joins TRBV20-1 to TRBJ1-1, with 11 bases identical to TRBD1. Germline CDR1 and CDR2: DFQATT and SNEGSKA (reference sequence). This CDR3 has 11 amino acids. CDR3 DNA: TGCGGGGGACAGGGGGAGACTGAAGCTTTCTTT. Translated, it gives CGGQGETEAFF.

Many counts were recorded for this clonotype. The chain uses TRBV7-8 and TRBJ2-5; the D gene is possibly TRBD2 (5 bases). CDR1 is SGHVS, CDR2 FQNEAQ, per germline. V was shortened by 1 base and J by 1 base, with 13 bases between the two germline ends. This CDR3 has 16 amino acids. This chain's CDR3 is CASSLVRAGAQETQYF. CDR3 nucleotide sequence: TGTGCCAGCAGCTTAGTAAGGGCGGGCGCCCAAGAGACCCAGTACTTC.

This clonotype was seen only a few times. The rearrangement uses TRBV19 and TRBJ1-1; D not certain. Germline CDR1 and CDR2: LNHDA and SQIVND (reference sequence). Trimming took 3 bases from V and 4 from J, leaving 3 bases between them. CDR3 size: 11 residues. CDR3 nucleotide sequence: TGTGCCAGTAGTATTGTCACTGAAGCTTTCTTT. Protein sequence: CASSIVTEAFF.

This clonotype was counted a few times. The chain carries TRBV3-1 and TRBJ2-5; D is undetermined. Germline CDR1 reads LGHDT; CDR2 reads YNNKEL (reference sequence). V lost 0 bases and J lost 5, with 13 bases in between. This CDR3 contains 15 residues. The CDR3: CASSQEVVFGETQYF. In DNA, the CDR3 is TGTGCCAGCAGCCAAGAGGTTGTGTTTGGGGAGACCCAGTACTTC.

V is TRBV11-3 and J is TRBJ1-1; TRBD1 matches 9 bases. The CDR3 contains 13 residues. V gave up 4 bases and J gave up 11 bases; unmatched junction bases: 8. CDR1 and CDR2 (germline): SGHNT, YENEEA. The CDR3, as DNA: TGTGCCAGCAGCTCCACACAGGGGGCCAGGGCTTTCTTT. Translating gives CASSSTQGARAFF.

This clonotype was counted ten times or more. The rearrangement joins TRBV7-2 to TRBJ2-7; 11 bases are a match to TRBD1. V lost 5 bases, J lost 5 bases, and 5 bases stayed unmatched. The CDR3 consists of 14 residues. Per germline, CDR1 SGHTA and CDR2 FQGNSA. The CDR3 region has the DNA TGTGCCAGCAGCACTCTGGGACAGGGGGACGAGCAGTACTTC. This gives the protein CASSTLGQGDEQYF. Complete variable domain (other parts from reference TRBV7-2 and TRBJ2-7): GAGVSQSPSNKVTEKGKDVELRCDPISGHTALYWYRQSLGQGLEFLIYFQGNSAPDKSGLPSDRFSAERTGGSVSTLTIQRTQQEDSAVYLCASSTLGQGDEQYFGPGTRLTVT.

The V call is TRBV5-1, the J call TRBJ2-1, with a possible D match to TRBD2 (5 bases). The CDR3 covers 18 residues. The V and J ends lost 4 bases and 7 bases respectively, with 27 bases between them. Per germline, CDR1 SGHRS and CDR2 YFSETQ. The CDR3 nucleotides read TGCGCCAGCAGCCTTACTCCCATTGCAGCCTCGCGAGGGAATGAGCAGTTCTTC. This codes for CASSLTPIAASRGNEQFF.

This clonotype was seen at least ten times. V gene TRBV3-1 combines with J gene TRBJ2-2; TRBD1 is a possible D gene (6 bases). V lost 4 bases and J lost 0, with 9 bases in between. The germline V gene encodes CDR1 LGHDT and CDR2 YNNKEL (reference sequence). This CDR3 is 15 amino acids long. The CDR3 region is CASSPGTSNTGELFF. As DNA, the CDR3 is TGTGCCAGCAGCCCCGGGACATCGAACACCGGGGAGCTGTTTTTT.

This clonotype was recorded a few times. Written as DNA, the CDR3 is TGTGCCATCATGGGGGCCGAAAGGAACACTGAAGCTTTCTTT. Translating it yields CAIMGAERNTEAFF. This sequence joins TRBV10-3 and TRBJ1-1; maybe TRBD1 (6 bases). The CDR3 loop spans 14 amino acids. CDR1 and CDR2 (germline): ENHRY, SYGVKD. Trimming took 7 bases from V and 1 from J, leaving 13 bases between them.

Many counts were recorded for this clonotype. The chain recombines TRBV19 with TRBJ1-1, with 8 bases fitting TRBD1. V shed 4 bases, J shed 1 base, and the junction held 5 bases outside the gene matches. Looked up from germline, CDR1 is LNHDA and CDR2 is SQIVND (reference sequence). The CDR3 covers 15 residues. The CDR3 coding sequence is TGTGCCAGTAGTACTCTTACAGGGGGGAACACTGAAGCTTTCTTT. Translation: CASSTLTGGNTEAFF.

The chain carries TRBV5-6 and TRBJ2-1, with 7 bases lining up with TRBD2. The trim removed 2 bases at V and 7 bases at J, leaving 9 bases unmatched. CDR1 and CDR2 from the germline V gene are SGHDT and YYEEEE. The CDR3 length is 15 residues. CDR3 amino acids: CASSFLVGGGNEQFF. The CDR3 DNA reads TGTGCCAGCAGCTTTTTAGTGGGGGGGGGGAATGAGCAGTTCTTC. The whole variable domain, filled in from reference TRBV5-6 and TRBJ2-1, reads DAGVTQSPTHLIKTRGQQVTLRCSPKSGHDTVSWYQQALGQGPQFIFQYYEEEERQRGNFPDRFSGHQFPNYSSELNVNALLLGDSALYLCASSFLVGGGNEQFFGPGTRLTVL.

This clonotype was seen many times. The chain uses TRBV6-1 and TRBJ1-2, with D uncertain. Germline V gene lookup returns CDR1 MNHNS and CDR2 SASEGT. This CDR3 is built from 12 residues. Trimming took 5 bases from V and 8 from J, leaving 12 bases between them. DNA of the CDR3: TGTGCCAGCAGTACGCCCACACGCGGCTACACCTTC. It codes for CASSTPTRGYTF.

The chain carries TRBV11-2 and TRBJ2-3, with TRBD2 matching 8 bases. V was pared by 2 bases and J by 4 bases, with 5 bases of the junction left unmatched. Per the germline V gene, CDR1 is SGHAT and CDR2 is FQNNGV. The CDR3 is 15 amino acids. CDR3 bases: TGTGCCAGCAGCTTACCGGGACTAGACTCAGATACGCAGTATTTT. It specifies CASSLPGLDSDTQYF.

The rearrangement links TRBV11-2 to TRBJ2-3, with D tentatively TRBD1 (5 bases). V was shortened by 5 bases and J by 6 bases, with 18 bases between the two germline ends. The CDR3 length is 15 residues. Germline-derived CDR1 and CDR2 are SGHAT and FQNNGV. The CDR3 coding sequence is TGTGCCAGCAGCCCCACCAGGGCAGTGAGCGATACGCAGTATTTT. It encodes CASSPTRAVSDTQYF.

Turning to this clonotype: A read error is possible here, since a much larger clone lies one base away. This rearrangement joins TRBV30 to TRBJ2-4; D unresolved. Trimming left V 2 bases short and J 9 bases short, with 11 bases between. CDR1 GTSNPN and CDR2 SVGIG come from the germline V gene (reference sequence). This CDR3 contains 12 residues. The CDR3 sequence is CAWSNRGRIQYF. The CDR3 coding sequence is TGTGCCTGGAGTAACCGCGGACGCATTCAGTACTTC.